This is a list of T cell receptor beta chains from one sample in a study of cytomegalovirus exposure and HLA in healthy donors. The data were produced by immunoSEQ multiplex PCR, yet TCRdb's version contains in-frame clones alone and is incomplete. The table includes about 93,000 clones, just under 80% detected once. Specimen: PBMCs. All receptors derive from a woman aged 40-49 years in good health and CMV-seronegative. The CDR3 runs from the conserved cysteine through the conserved F or W. Each record gives: V gene, J gene, clone size, CDR3 length, D gene, CDR3 protein, CDR3 DNA. D genes are given only for firm matches. For some rows the clone size is stated as once, few or many, or as a class when expanded; others skip it.

TRBV29-1	TRBJ2-2	once	12	-	CSVVGTGGELFF	TGCAGCGTTGTCGGGACTGGCGGGGAGCTGTTTTTT
TRBV19	TRBJ2-3	-	16	TRBD2	CASSHKRGGGTDTQYF	TGTGCCAGTAGTCATAAGCGGGGCGGGGGCACAGATACGCAGTATTTT
TRBV11-2	TRBJ1-2	-	14	TRBD1	CASSPGQGARGYTF	TGTGCCAGCAGCCCCGGACAGGGGGCACGAGGCTACACCTTC
TRBV5-4	TRBJ2-2	-	13	-	CASSLGGTTELFF	TGTGCCAGCAGCTTGGGGGGGACAACCGAACTGTTTTTT
TRBV11-2	TRBJ1-1	-	14	-	CASSFGARNTEAFF	TGTGCCAGCAGCTTTGGAGCAAGGAACACTGAAGCTTTCTTT
TRBV19	TRBJ1-5	-	15	-	CASSITSNSNQPQHF	TGTGCCAGTAGTATCACATCCAATAGCAATCAGCCCCAGCATTTT
TRBV14	TRBJ1-1	-	15	-	CASSQDAAGYTEAFF	TGTGCCAGCAGCCAAGATGCTGCAGGTTACACTGAAGCTTTCTTT
TRBV6-5	TRBJ1-6	-	16	TRBD1	CASSYSQGRYNSPLHF	TGTGCCAGCAGTTATTCACAGGGGAGATATAATTCACCCCTCCACTTT
TRBV10-1	TRBJ1-4	-	12	-	CASSESTGALFF	TGCGCCAGCAGTGAGTCGACTGGGGCACTGTTTTTT
TRBV28	TRBJ1-5	-	15	TRBD1	CASSYRGYNNQPQHF	TGTGCCAGCAGTTACAGGGGGTATAACAATCAGCCCCAGCATTTT
TRBV4-2	TRBJ1-2	-	18	TRBD1	CASSATGTGGSFYYGYTF	TGTGCCAGCAGCGCTACCGGGACAGGGGGCTCATTTTACTATGGCTACACCTTC
TRBV29-1	TRBJ2-7	-	13	TRBD1	CSAGTGWDDEQYF	TGCAGCGCTGGGACAGGGTGGGACGACGAGCAGTACTTC
TRBV10-3	TRBJ2-7	-	13	-	CAIRGGNSYEQYF	TGTGCCATTCGTGGGGGGAACTCCTACGAGCAGTACTTC
TRBV5-4	TRBJ2-1	once	18	TRBD2	CASSPRLAGGPNSNEQFF	TGTGCCAGCAGCCCTAGACTAGCGGGAGGGCCTAATAGTAATGAGCAGTTCTTC
TRBV2	TRBJ1-2	few	13	TRBD1	CATYRDRVGGYTF	TGTGCCACTTACCGGGACAGGGTCGGTGGCTACACCTTC
TRBV7-2	TRBJ1-4	once	15	-	CASSLDSAQSEKLFF	TGTGCCAGCAGCTTAGATTCGGCACAGTCTGAAAAACTGTTTTTT
TRBV11-2	TRBJ1-5	once	15	-	CASSLGNSENQPQHF	TGTGCCAGCAGCTTAGGTAACAGTGAGAATCAGCCCCAGCATTTT
TRBV5-1	TRBJ1-3	-	14	-	CASSRTVAGNTIYF	TGCGCCAGCAGCCGGACAGTAGCTGGAAACACCATATATTTT
TRBV15	TRBJ2-7	-	15	TRBD2	CATSSGTSVLYEQYF	TGTGCCACCAGCAGCGGGACTAGCGTCCTTTACGAGCAGTACTTC
TRBV5-1	TRBJ2-2	few	15	TRBD1	CASSWGQTNTGELFF	TGCGCCAGCAGCTGGGGACAGACGAACACCGGGGAGCTGTTTTTT
TRBV9	TRBJ2-1	-	14	TRBD2	CASSPLGGTSLPFF	TGTGCCAGCAGCCCGCTGGGGGGGACTAGTCTTCCGTTCTTC
TRBV5-6	TRBJ2-7	few	14	TRBD2	CASSYPGLAYEQYF	TGTGCCAGCAGCTACCCGGGACTAGCCTACGAGCAGTACTTC
TRBV19	TRBJ1-5	-	17	-	CASSIEKELRENQPQHF	TGTGCCAGTAGTATAGAGAAGGAGCTGAGGGAGAATCAGCCCCAGCATTTT
TRBV11-1	TRBJ2-1	-	15	-	CASSSWTDSYNEQFF	TGTGCCAGCAGCTCCTGGACAGATTCCTACAATGAGCAGTTCTTC
TRBV2	TRBJ1-3	-	15	TRBD1	CASSRDSYSGNTIYF	TGTGCCAGCTCCCGGGACAGTTACTCTGGAAACACCATATATTTT
TRBV14	TRBJ2-4	few	16	-	CASSQELPIAKNIQYF	TGTGCCAGCAGCCAAGAACTACCCATAGCCAAAAACATTCAGTACTTC
TRBV6-1	TRBJ1-4	-	14	-	CASRQGVRSEKLFF	TGTGCCAGCAGACAAGGGGTGAGGAGTGAAAAACTGTTTTTT
TRBV28	TRBJ2-1	-	13	TRBD2	CARPGLFFDEQFF	TGTGCCAGGCCGGGACTATTTTTCGATGAGCAGTTCTTC